This TCR beta chain was recorded in a study of T cells in Graves' hyperthyroidism and ophthalmopathy (dated by TCRdb to between 2017 and 2020). Background on the whole study: Peripheral blood was collected at initial diagnosis, before any treatment. A discovery cohort of fewer than 110 patients, about 43 with Graves' ophthalmopathy and approximately 60 with stable Graves' hyperthyroidism, was used to find distinguishing TCR V-J signatures. An independent validation cohort of under 20 hyperthyroidism patients and more than 15 patients who later progressed to ophthalmopathy tested prospective prediction of ophthalmopathy. The 90 to 100 discovery patients were randomly divided into training and test sets at a 7:3 ratio. Thyroid tissue and blood T-cell repertoires from six Graves' hyperthyroidism patients were also compared in the study. After blood sampling, hyperthyroidism patients were treated with methimazole at a starting dose of 30 mg daily, and ophthalmopathy patients were treated with high-dose intravenous methylprednisolone. The paper reports TCR Vbeta CDR3 sequencing of approximately 140 peripheral blood samples: over 40 ophthalmopathy, about 75 hyperthyroidism and approximately 17 progressor patients.

In the ophthalmopathy patients, disease was moderately to severely active, with a Clinical Activity Score of 3 or more, a NOSPECS grade of 4 or more, and a duration of less than 3 months. The study excluded patients with uncontrolled infections, other autoimmune diseases, pregnancy or lactation. Diagnoses relied on clinical symptoms, serum thyroxine and TRAb, thyroid ultrasound and orbital computed tomography. PBMCs were separated from 10 ml of fresh peripheral blood using Ficoll-Paque density gradient centrifugation. Total RNA was extracted using Trizol reagent, and RNA quality was assessed on an Agilent 2100 Bioanalyzer. TCR beta CDR3 regions were amplified from RNA transcripts. The TCR CDR3 was subjected to a first round of RT-PCR using the HTBI primer set and the Qiagen OneStep RT-PCR kit. Libraries were constructed in a second round of multiplex PCR, after which size selection and purification were performed. The libraries were sequenced on an Illumina HiSeq2000 using paired-end 100 bp reads. The study's own analysis went as follows. SOAPnuke was used to process the raw data, with reads discarded if the reads contained adapters or uncalled bases, had a mean Phred below 15, or lacked an exact constant-primer or identifier match. High-quality paired reads were merged with COPE v1.2.5, and unique nucleotide sequences were defined as clonotypes. Clonotypes were aligned to IMGT TRBV, TRBD and TRBJ reference segments using MiTCR v1.1. The analysis included only V-J combinations with a frequency above 0.0001, which together covered about 99% of the repertoires. A TCS score was defined as the ratio of F50 (clonal expansion) to E x V (chaos), with BLOSUM62-based TCRdist applied between CDR3 peptides within each V-J. Welch's t-statistics and random forest reduced several hundred V-J features to 13, which were used in a naive Bayes classifier (R e1071). Starting from the raw public reads, TCRdb applied fastp trimming at Q25, assembled clones with MiXCR and retained in-frame beta chains. Records with the same CDR3 protein are collapsed into one entry carrying the most frequent genes and DNA. The V and J calls were not made by the authors but by TCRdb's processing. This sample is represented by roughly 500,000 distinct CDR3 sequences; around a quarter of them were singletons. The top ten clonotypes cover roughly 12% of the sample.

Points the paper makes about the study in general: Sample size was not statistically predetermined, and blinding of investigators to group allocation was not performed. Most expanded thyroid clonotypes (frequency above 0.001) were also detected in blood, a finding suggesting that blood repertoires may reflect thyroid immune responses. In validation, progression to ophthalmopathy was predicted by the model with approximately 67% sensitivity and around 76% specificity, a median of approximately 6.5 months before onset. A 13 V-J signature model separated ophthalmopathy from stable hyperthyroidism, with 87.88% sensitivity and 81.08% specificity in cross-validation and 80%/75% in testing.

The germline V gene yields MNHNS for CDR1 and SASEGT for CDR2. Trimming takes 2 bases from V and 10 bases from J, and the germline ends sit 11 bases apart. The CDR3 measures 12 amino acids from cysteine to phenylalanine. Solely the CDR3 DNA is kept, with 36 bases framed from the first base. There are a few counts of this clonotype. Its recognized antigen is unknown. No base quality information exists; no much larger clone differs at one position. The chain joins TRBV6-1 to TRBJ1-1; too little of a D gene remains to name it. The receptor was isolated from a woman in her twenties or thirties with Graves' ophthalmopathy. Sequences were obtained from blood. The CDR3 reads as follows: CASSERVLGAFF. The DNA is as follows: TGTGCCAGCAGTGAAAGGGTATTGGGAGCTTTCTTT.